This T cell receptor (beta chain) stems from a study of CD8+CD57+ T cells in acquired aplastic anemia listed by TCRdb under 2018. For the study in its entirety: DNA extracted from sorted CD4+ and CD8+ cells had a mean of approximately 3 ug, with a range of about 0.2 to 30 ug. A CD8+CD57+ expansion meant a frequency higher than the mean frequency seen in healthy subjects.

The junction carries 8 bases between V and J, which are trimmed by 2 bases and 0 bases respectively. The CDR3 starts with the cysteine, ends with the phenylalanine, and has 15 residues. Only the CDR3 DNA stays, 45 bases, in frame from base 1. As encoded in the germline V gene, CDR1 is ENHRY while CDR2 is SYGVKD. The study at large found these results: Between patients and healthy controls, no significant difference in CD8+ Simpson's diversity was found (P=0.060). Some 30 CD8+ CDR3 sequences were found to be shared between patients and controls, but these sequences appeared to be highly expressed in patients and within the immunodominant clones of the patients.

Patients chosen for sequencing had shown expansion of CD8+CD57+ cells by flow cytometry. Every patient had a diagnosis of severe acquired aplastic anemia based on International Study of Aplastic Anemia and Agranulocytosis and Camitta criteria. No therapy had been received by the patients at the time of blood sampling. In the study, sorted CD4+ and CD8+ blood T cells from patients with severe aplastic anemia and from healthy subjects underwent deep sequencing of TCR repertoires. Patients were enrolled under clinicaltrials.gov protocols 00001620, 01623167, 00001397, 00071045, 00081523 and 00961064 in the USA. Ficoll-Paque density gradient centrifugation was used to isolate peripheral blood mononuclear cells. CD4+ and CD8+ T cells were sorted by FACS or magnetic beads before DNA extraction. About this clonotype itself: This receptor's antigen is unknown. Nothing much larger sits one base from this clone, and base qualities are not available.

Profiling of TCR beta VDJ combinations and CDR3 sequences used genomic DNA as the template. An Illumina HiSeq 2000 was the platform used for TCR repertoire sequencing. The authors processed their data as follows. TRBV/TRBJ rearrangement plots, CDR3 size and DJ length profiles, and Simpson's diversity index were used to evaluate the repertoires. The immunodominant clone was defined as the most abundant DNA sequence in deep sequencing data. CDR3 amino acid sequences were screened for sharing across subjects and compared with published repertoires and the VDJdb database. TCRdb itself trimmed the public reads at Q25 with fastp, ran MiXCR and retained productive beta chains. Every CDR3 protein is listed once, alongside the most common genes and DNA of its rows. The V and J calls reflect TCRdb's pipeline rather than the authors' work. The sample profile shows 150,000 to 200,000 distinct CDR3 sequences; 45% to 50% of them were found once. The top ten clonotypes cover 30% to 40% of the sample.

The TCR originated in a human donor with aplastic anemia. The rearrangement combines TRBV10-3 with TRBJ2-1, with TRBD1 as a weak D call on 6 bases. Sample: sorted CD4+, CD8+, or CD8+CD57+ T cells (not recorded which) from PBMCs. Here is the DNA: TGTGCCATCAGTGAGGACAGGAGCTCCTACAATGAGCAGTTCTTC. Its protein product is CAISEDRSSYNEQFF.